This TCR beta chain was observed in a study of blood T cells in healthy people across ages. Across the study: Per two T cells, about one barcoded beta molecule was captured through template switching.

CDR1 and CDR2 from the germline V gene are MNHNS and SASEGT. The CDR3 loop spans 16 amino acids. The trim removed 3 bases at V and 5 bases at J, leaving 10 bases unmatched. Study results and caveats: Higher diversity and more naive CD4+ cells were features of long-lived donors, compared to aged donors.

A J-beta primer mix and a sample-barcoded 5' primer were used in a second PCR of about 7 to 12 cycles. Every single cDNA molecule received a tag from a template-switch adaptor with 12 random nucleotides. TCRdb reprocessed the 5' RACE reads with MiXCR, giving one entry per CDR3 protein. The sample lists hundreds of thousands of distinct CDR3 sequences, over 20% seen once, with approximately 3.7% in the top ten. Each sample yielded at least 6 micrograms of PBMC total RNA. This clonotype was counted between two and nine times. Its antigen remains unknown. This receptor was taken from a man between 65 and 85 years old in good health. The source material was blood. This chain connects TRBV6-1 to TRBJ2-5, with 9 bases matching TRBD2. The CDR3 DNA sequence: TGTGCCAGCAGTGAGTCAATAGCGGGAGTGGTTGAGACCCAGTACTTC. Protein sequence: CASSESIAGVVETQYF.